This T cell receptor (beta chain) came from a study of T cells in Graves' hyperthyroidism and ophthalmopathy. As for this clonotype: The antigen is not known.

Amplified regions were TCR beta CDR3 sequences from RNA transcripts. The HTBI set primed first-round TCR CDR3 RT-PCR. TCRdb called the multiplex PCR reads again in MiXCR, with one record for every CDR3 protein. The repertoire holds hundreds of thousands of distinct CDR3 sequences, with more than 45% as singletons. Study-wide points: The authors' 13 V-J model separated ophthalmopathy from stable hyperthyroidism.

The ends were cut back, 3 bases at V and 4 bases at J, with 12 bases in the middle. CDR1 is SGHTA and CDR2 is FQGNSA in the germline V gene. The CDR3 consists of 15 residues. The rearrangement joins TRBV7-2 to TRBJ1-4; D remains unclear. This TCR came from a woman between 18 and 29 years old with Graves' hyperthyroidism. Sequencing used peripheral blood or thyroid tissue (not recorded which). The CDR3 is CASSLLVSVNEKLFF. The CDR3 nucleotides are TGTGCCAGCAGCTTGTTAGTTTCAGTTAATGAAAAACTGTTTTTT.